The 29 T cell receptor beta chains below were found in one sample sequenced in a study of beta chain features in type 1 diabetes. Reverse transcription of all isolated RNA meant that expressed TCRB transcripts were sequenced. Sequencing was performed with immunoSEQ multiplex PCR; in TCRdb, only in-frame clones are kept and a portion is missing. The sample shows under 800,000 clones, 15% to 17% of them seen only once. Sequenced input: naive CD4+ T cells from blood. All receptors derive from a man between 18 and 29 years old in good health.

This clone was seen more than once but under ten times. Written as DNA, the CDR3 is TGTGCCAGCAGGGGACTTTATGGCTACACCTTC. Amino acid sequence: CASRGLYGYTF. The chain employs TRBV28 and TRBJ1-2, with D possibly matching TRBD1 (5 bases). This CDR3 spans 11 amino acids. The ends were cut back, 6 bases at V and 5 bases at J, with 7 bases in the middle. CDR1 and CDR2 from the germline V gene are MDHEN and SYDVKM.

To note about this clone: Mismatch with germline at one junction end may stem from a read error. The chain is built from TRBV7-2 and TRBJ2-4; D may match TRBD1 or TRBD2 (6 bases each). The germline V gene encodes CDR1 SGHTA and CDR2 FQGNSA. This CDR3 contains 12 residues. CDR3 residues: CASSGPRGPVFF. The CDR3 DNA reads TGTGCCAGCAGCGGCCCCCGGGGGCCGGTGTTCTTC.

This clone was seen a few times. This chain joins TRBV4-2 and TRBJ1-1, with D hard to call. CDR3 size: 16 residues. Germline V gene lookup returns CDR1 LGHNA and CDR2 YNFKEQ. V was clipped by 4 bases and J by 1 base, with 16 bases between them. CDR3 DNA sequence: TGTGCCAGCAGCCGAAGACTAACCCCGGAGAACACTGAAGCTTTCTTT. This codes for CASSRRLTPENTEAFF.

In its sample, this clone was seen a few times. The chain combines TRBV4-1 with TRBJ2-1; 12 bases align to TRBD2. V was pared by 3 bases and J by 7 bases, with 7 bases of the junction left unmatched. Germline V gene lookup returns CDR1 MGHRA and CDR2 YSYEKL. The CDR3 is 16 residues long. CDR3 protein: CASSQDLAGGGNEQFF. CDR3 nucleotide sequence: TGCGCCAGCAGCCAGGACCTAGCGGGAGGGGGTAATGAGCAGTTCTTC.

This clone was seen once. This chain connects TRBV9 to TRBJ1-3; 7 bases match TRBD1. V lost 1 base to trimming and J lost 4 bases; unmatched junction nucleotides: 5. The CDR3 extends over 15 amino acids. Per the germline V gene, CDR1 is SGDLS and CDR2 is YYNGEE. CDR3 nucleotides: TGTGCCAGCAGCGTAAGCGGGACAGAAGGAAACACCATATATTTT. This gives the protein CASSVSGTEGNTIYF.

This clone was observed a few times. The chain carries TRBV5-1 and TRBJ2-7, with 7 bases matching TRBD1. V lost 4 bases to trimming and J lost 0 bases; unmatched junction nucleotides: 10. Looked up from germline, CDR1 is SGHRS and CDR2 is YFSETQ. The CDR3 is 16 amino acids. The chain's CDR3 is CASSLLTGISSYEQYF. CDR3 DNA: TGCGCCAGCAGCCTCCTGACAGGGATCAGCTCCTACGAGCAGTACTTC.

In DNA, the CDR3 is TGTGCCAGCAGCGCCGAACAGTTCTCTGGAAACACCATATATTTT. Amino acids: CASSAEQFSGNTIYF. The chain is built from TRBV9 and TRBJ1-3, with no clear D. The CDR3 is 15 amino acids. The germline V gene encodes CDR1 SGDLS and CDR2 YYNGEE. V gave up 3 bases and J gave up 0 bases, with 10 bases separating them.

The V call is TRBV30, the J call TRBJ1-2, with D perhaps matching TRBD1 (5 bases). Per germline, CDR1 GTSNPN and CDR2 SVGIG (reference sequence). Trimming left V 2 bases short and J 5 bases short, with 15 bases between. The CDR3 covers 14 residues. The CDR3 DNA follows: TGTGCCTGGAGTATAGTCAGGGAAAAATATGGCTACACCTTC. This codes for CAWSIVREKYGYTF.

The gene calls are TRBV7-2 and TRBJ1-1; no clear D. V lost 3 bases and J lost 4, with 15 bases in between. This CDR3 region has 15 residues. Germline V gene lookup returns CDR1 SGHTA and CDR2 FQGNSA. CDR3: CASSLGKGWGTEAFF. The CDR3 DNA is TGTGCCAGCAGCTTGGGGAAGGGCTGGGGCACTGAAGCTTTCTTT.

Only a few counts were recorded for this clone. The V call is TRBV19, the J call TRBJ1-2; D perhaps matches TRBD1 (6 bases). The CDR3 covers 13 residues. V lost 8 bases, J lost 4 bases, and 14 bases lay in between. The V gene's germline CDR1 is LNHDA and CDR2 SQIVND (reference sequence). The CDR3 is CASLLGGGYGYTF. In DNA form, the CDR3 reads TGTGCCAGTCTCCTTGGGGGCGGCTATGGCTACACCTTC. Complete variable domain (other parts from reference TRBV19 and TRBJ1-2): DGGITQSPKYLFRKEGQNVTLSCEQNLNHDAMYWYRQDPGQGLRLIYYSQIVNDFQKGDIAEGYSVSREKKESFPLTVTSAQKNPTAFYLCASLLGGGYGYTFGSGTRLTVV.

This clone has just a few counts. This chain links TRBV7-9 with TRBJ1-6; TRBD1 matches 7 bases. The CDR3 is 14 residues long. V trimming: 2 bases; J trimming: 7 bases; junction bases outside the gene matches: 2. CDR1 and CDR2 (germline): SEHNR, FQNEAQ (reference sequence). The CDR3 region has the DNA TGTGCCAGCAGCTTACCAGGGGGGAATTCACCCCTCCACTTT. Amino acid sequence: CASSLPGGNSPLHF.

This clone showed up just a few times. The chain employs TRBV4-1 and TRBJ2-5, with D maybe TRBD2 (6 bases). Germline V CDR1 and CDR2: MGHRA, YSYEKL. Between the trimmed V and J ends, which lost 4 bases and 3 bases, there was a span of 9 bases. The CDR3 spans 13 residues. Here the CDR3 reads CASSLKREETQYF. The CDR3 nucleotides are TGCGCCAGCAGCCTCAAGCGGGAAGAGACCCAGTACTTC.

The V gene is TRBV5-1, the J gene TRBJ1-3; weak D call: TRBD1 (5 bases). Germline V lookup: CDR1 SGHRS, CDR2 YFSETQ. This CDR3 has 19 residues. V was trimmed by 0 bases and J by 0 bases, leaving 19 bases between them. CDR3 nucleotide sequence: TGCGCCAGCAGCTTGGAACTGATGGGGGGGTCCCACTCTGGAAACACCATATATTTT. Amino acids: CASSLELMGGSHSGNTIYF.

The chain recombines TRBV7-2 with TRBJ2-3; 12 bases line up with TRBD1. The CDR3 length is 16 residues. Germline values: CDR1 SGHTA, CDR2 FQGNSA. V was pared by 5 bases and J by 1 base, with 4 bases of the junction left unmatched. CDR3 coding DNA: TGTGCCAGCAGCCCGGGACAGGGGGCGGGCACAGATACGCAGTATTTT. It codes for CASSPGQGAGTDTQYF.

The chain is built from TRBV18 and TRBJ1-2, with 10 bases matching TRBD1. Trimming cost V 4 bases and J 4 bases; bases outside gene matches: 6. Germline values: CDR1 KGHSH, CDR2 LQKENI. The CDR3 covers 15 residues. The CDR3 DNA sequence: TGTGCCAGCTCACTTGACAGGGGGCATGGCTATGGCTACACCTTC. The encoded protein is CASSLDRGHGYGYTF.

The V and J genes are TRBV29-1 and TRBJ1-4; no reliable D call. This CDR3 comprises 11 residues. Trimming removed 6 bases from V and 3 bases from J, with 5 bases in between. In germline, CDR1 is SQVTM, CDR2 ANQGSEA. CDR3 amino acids: CSVQPNEKLFF. CDR3 in DNA: TGCAGCGTGCAGCCTAATGAAAAACTGTTTTTT.

This chain connects TRBV4-3 to TRBJ2-2, with unresolved D. V was cut by 0 bases and J by 1 base, with 6 bases left in between. Germline V gene sequence: CDR1 LGHNA, CDR2 YSLEER. The CDR3 runs 15 residues. CDR3 residues: CASSQEPMNTGELFF. The CDR3 nucleotides read TGCGCCAGCAGCCAAGAACCGATGAACACCGGGGAGCTGTTTTTT.

This clone came up a few times. The chain couples TRBV20-1 to TRBJ2-3; D unclear. The CDR3 consists of 11 residues. Germline V gene sequence: CDR1 DFQATT, CDR2 SNEGSKA (reference sequence). Deletions cut 3 bases from V and 5 bases from J, with 6 bases between. The CDR3 region has the DNA TGCAGTGCTAGTTCAAGAGATACGCAGTATTTT. This gives the protein CSASSRDTQYF.

The CDR3 DNA sequence: TGTGCCAGCAGCCCAAACGTAGAGACCCCGGCAGAGACCCAGTACTTC. Amino acid sequence: CASSPNVETPAETQYF. The chain uses TRBV7-3 and TRBJ2-5; unclear D gene. Germline V CDR1 and CDR2: SGHTA, FQGTGA. The CDR3 consists of 16 residues. V lost 5 bases to trimming and J lost 4 bases, with 20 bases between them.

This clone appeared a few times. This chain's CDR3 is CSVGNYPRSSNTGELFF. CDR3 bases: TGCAGCGTTGGCAACTACCCAAGGAGTTCGAACACCGGGGAGCTGTTTTTT. The chain recombines TRBV29-1 with TRBJ2-2, with no clear D. Deletions cut 4 bases from V and 0 bases from J, with 18 bases between. Looked up from germline, CDR1 is SQVTM and CDR2 is ANQGSEA. This CDR3 contains 17 residues.

J is TRBJ2-1 and V is TRBV4-1; D not resolved. Trimming removed 8 bases from V and 7 bases from J, with 15 bases in between. The CDR3 runs to 13 residues. CDR1 and CDR2 (germline): MGHRA, YSYEKL. The CDR3 loop reads CASGLARVNEQFF. For the CDR3, the DNA is TGCGCCAGCGGGTTGGCGCGAGTGAATGAGCAGTTCTTC.

This chain joins TRBV11-2 and TRBJ2-3; tentative D call: TRBD2 (6 bases). The CDR3 is made up of 14 amino acids. The V end was cut by 5 bases, the J end by 2 bases, with 11 bases between. Germline CDR1 reads SGHAT; CDR2 reads FQNNGV. CDR3 DNA: TGTGCCAGCAGCCGGGGACTGGTCACAGATACGCAGTATTTT. Protein: CASSRGLVTDTQYF.

V is TRBV7-9 and J is TRBJ1-5; 7 nucleotides align to TRBD1. The length of the CDR3 is 18 residues. J lost 6 bases, V lost 1 base, and 15 bases had no gene match. Germline V gene data show CDR1 as SEHNR and CDR2 as FQNEAQ (reference sequence). The CDR3 nucleotides are TGTGCCAGCAGCTTAGGGGAGACAGGGTATGGGATCGGTCAGCCCCAGCATTTT. This encodes CASSLGETGYGIGQPQHF. The whole variable domain, filled in from reference TRBV7-9 and TRBJ1-5, reads DTGVSQNPRHKITKRGQNVTFRCDPISEHNRLYWYRQTLGQGPEFLTYFQNEAQLEKSRLLSDRFSAERPKGSFSTLEIQRTEQGDSAMYLCASSLGETGYGIGQPQHFGDGTRLSIL.

This clone appeared a few times. The V gene is TRBV6-4, the J gene TRBJ2-1; D is perhaps TRBD1 (6 bases). Per germline, CDR1 MRHNA and CDR2 SNTAGT. This CDR3 region has 12 residues. V was trimmed by 4 bases and J by 7 bases, leaving 8 bases between them. CDR3 DNA sequence: TGTGCCAGCAGTGCTCAGGGGAATGAGCAGTTCTTC. Encoded protein: CASSAQGNEQFF.

The chain carries TRBV4-1 and TRBJ1-5; TRBD1 agrees at 8 bases. V trimming: 1 base; J trimming: 2 bases; junction bases outside the gene matches: 7. The CDR3 has 17 residues. Per the germline V gene, CDR1 is MGHRA and CDR2 is YSYEKL. The CDR3 DNA reads as TGCGCCAGCAGCCAAGGACAGGGGAGGTACGGCAATCAGCCCCAGCATTTT. It encodes CASSQGQGRYGNQPQHF.

The V and J genes are TRBV5-1 and TRBJ1-2; D perhaps matches TRBD1 (6 bases). CDR3 size: 14 residues. Germline lookup yields CDR1 SGHRS and CDR2 YFSETQ. V dropped 6 bases and J dropped 2 bases, with 14 bases sitting between them. The chain's CDR3 is CASTQDSSNYGYTF. The CDR3 DNA reads as TGCGCCAGCACCCAGGACAGCTCGAACTATGGCTACACCTTC. Combining the CDR3 with reference TRBV5-1 and TRBJ1-2 gives the whole variable domain KAGVTQTPRYLIKTRGQQVTLSCSPISGHRSVSWYQQTPGQGLQFLFEYFSETQRNKGNFPGRFSGRQFSNSRSEMNVSTLELGDSALYLCASTQDSSNYGYTFGSGTRLTVV.

The chain recombines TRBV2 with TRBJ1-5; the D is unclear. The germline gives CDR1 SNHLY, CDR2 FYNNEI. Trimming shortened V by 5 bases and J by 5 bases, and 13 bases separated the two germline ends. The CDR3 spans 14 residues. This CDR3 reads CASSSSRTYQPQHF. The CDR3 bases are TGTGCCAGCAGTTCCTCTCGGACCTATCAGCCCCAGCATTTT.

The gene calls are TRBV19 and TRBJ1-5, with 7 positions matching TRBD1. Per germline, CDR1 LNHDA and CDR2 SQIVND (reference sequence). The CDR3 spans 13 residues. J gave up 7 bases and V 4 bases, and 4 bases lay outside the gene matches. CDR3 amino acids: CASSRGQVQPQHF. The CDR3 nucleotides are TGTGCCAGTAGTAGAGGACAGGTGCAGCCCCAGCATTTT.

The chain carries TRBV18 and TRBJ2-7, with D possibly being TRBD2 (6 bases). CDR3 length equals 14 residues. Looked up from germline, CDR1 is KGHSH and CDR2 is LQKENI. Trimming stripped 3 bases from V and 3 bases from J, with 12 bases between. The CDR3 DNA sequence: TGTGCCAGCTCACCGGAGGGTCCTCTCTACGAGCAGTACTTC. Translation: CASSPEGPLYEQYF.